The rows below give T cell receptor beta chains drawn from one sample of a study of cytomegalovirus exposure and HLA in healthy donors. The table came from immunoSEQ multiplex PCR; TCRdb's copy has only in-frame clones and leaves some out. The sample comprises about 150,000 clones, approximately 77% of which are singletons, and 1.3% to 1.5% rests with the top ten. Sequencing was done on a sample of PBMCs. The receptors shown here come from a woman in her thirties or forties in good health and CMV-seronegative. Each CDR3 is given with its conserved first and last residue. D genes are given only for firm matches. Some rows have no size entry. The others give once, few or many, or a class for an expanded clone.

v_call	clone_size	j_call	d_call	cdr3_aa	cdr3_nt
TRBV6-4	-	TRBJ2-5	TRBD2	CASSREGGQETQYF	TGTGCCAGCAGTAGGGAGGGCGGACAAGAGACCCAGTACTTC
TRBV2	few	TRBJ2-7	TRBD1	CASSGPGGEKYF	TGTGCCAGCAGTGGGCCAGGGGGCGAAAAATACTTC
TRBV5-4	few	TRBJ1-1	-	CASSADTLNTEAFF	TGTGCCAGCAGCGCGGACACGCTCAACACTGAAGCTTTCTTT
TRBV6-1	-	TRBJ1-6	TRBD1	CASSTPRGSPLHF	TGTGCCAGCAGTACACCCAGGGGGTCACCCCTCCACTTT
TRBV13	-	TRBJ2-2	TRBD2	CASRSLAGLRGGELFF	TGTGCCAGCAGGAGTCTAGCGGGACTTCGAGGCGGGGAGCTGTTTTTT
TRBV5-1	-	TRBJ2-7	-	CASSLVPAGVQYEQYF	TGCGCCAGCAGCTTGGTCCCTGCAGGGGTCCAGTACGAGCAGTACTTC
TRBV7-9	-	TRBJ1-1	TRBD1	CASSATGDTEAFF	TGTGCCAGCAGCGCCACAGGGGACACTGAAGCTTTCTTT
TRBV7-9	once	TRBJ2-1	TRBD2	CASSFSGGPYNEQFF	TGTGCCAGCAGCTTCAGCGGGGGGCCTTACAATGAGCAGTTCTTC
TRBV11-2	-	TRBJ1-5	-	CASSSGDDQPQHF	TGTGCCAGCAGCTCAGGGGATGATCAGCCCCAGCATTTT
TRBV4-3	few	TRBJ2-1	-	CASSQEARDLYNEQFF	TGCGCCAGCAGCCAAGAGGCGAGGGATCTATACAATGAGCAGTTCTTC
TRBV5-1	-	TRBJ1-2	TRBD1	CASSFGTGRDGYTF	TGCGCCAGCAGCTTCGGGACAGGGAGGGATGGCTACACCTTC
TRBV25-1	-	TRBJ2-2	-	CASNQDTNTGELFF	TGTGCCAGCAACCAGGACACTAACACCGGGGAGCTGTTTTTT
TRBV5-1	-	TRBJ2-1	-	CASSLFVQNEQFF	TGCGCCAGCAGCTTGTTTGTACAGAACGAGCAGTTCTTC
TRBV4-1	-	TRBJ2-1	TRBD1	CASSQVEGAANEQFF	TGCGCCAGCAGCCAAGTAGAGGGGGCCGCCAATGAGCAGTTCTTC
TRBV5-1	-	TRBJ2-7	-	CASSLEGFYEQYF	TGCGCCAGCAGCTTGGAGGGGTTCTACGAGCAGTACTTC
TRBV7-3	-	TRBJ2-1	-	CASSPRGGLYNEQFF	TGTGCCAGCAGCCCTAGGGGGGGCCTCTACAATGAGCAGTTCTTC